Following are 3 T cell receptor beta chains from one sample sequenced in a study of cytomegalovirus exposure and HLA in healthy donors. 13 Jbeta primers and 60 Vbeta primers were used for the PCR. Only in-frame clones appear in the TCRdb table, and some are missing; sequencing was by immunoSEQ multiplex PCR. This table holds about 140,000 clones, approximately 82% found once. Sequencing was done on a sample of PBMCs. These receptors were collected from a woman between 40 and 55 years old in good health and CMV-seronegative.

V usage is TRBV19 and J usage is TRBJ2-1, with 8 bases fitting TRBD2. The CDR3 covers 14 residues. The V segment lost 10 bases and the J segment 9 bases; nucleotides outside the gene matches: 14. From germline, CDR1 is LNHDA and CDR2 SQIVND (reference sequence). The CDR3 DNA reads TGTGCCACCAGGCGGTCGGGAGGGCCCGGTGAGCAGTTCTTC. Protein: CATRRSGGPGEQFF.

The gene calls are TRBV6-1 and TRBJ1-1; D is uncertain. Per germline, CDR1 MNHNS and CDR2 SASEGT. V was clipped by 5 bases and J by 4 bases, with 8 bases between them. This CDR3 is built from 12 residues. The CDR3 DNA sequence: TGTGCCAGCAGTCCCCCGGTCACTGAAGCTTTCTTT. Translated: CASSPPVTEAFF.

For this clone: A read error may account for a junction end that differs from germline. The chain carries TRBV18 and TRBJ2-4; TRBD2 might be the D (6 bases). Germline-derived CDR1 and CDR2 are KGHSH and LQKENI. This CDR3 has 18 residues. The CDR3 DNA sequence: TGTGCCAGCTCACCACCCTTTGGGCGTAGCGGTGCCCAAAACATTCAGCACTTC. Translating gives CASSPPFGRSGAQNIQHF.